This T cell receptor beta chain was captured in a study of identical twins. One entry per CDR3 protein, called by TCRdb with MiXCR from the 5' RACE reads. The data show 200,000 to 250,000 distinct CDR3 sequences, around 6.6% seen once. Per the germline V gene, CDR1 is DFQATT and CDR2 is SNEGSKA (reference sequence). This CDR3 contains 16 residues. Notes on this clonotype: Germline is not matched at one junction end, which may reflect a read error.

Each donor (without exception) was a healthy Caucasian. These records were also assigned to another study, of yellow fever vaccine responses in identical twins.

The sequence came from a woman aged 18-35 years in good health. Sequenced material: memory (CD45RO+) T cells sorted from blood. J is TRBJ2-3 and V is TRBV20-1, with 11 bases matching TRBD2. The CDR3 DNA reads as TGCTGTGCTAGAGAGGGACTAGCGGTGAGCACAGATACGCAGTATTTT. This translates into CCAREGLAVSTDTQYF.